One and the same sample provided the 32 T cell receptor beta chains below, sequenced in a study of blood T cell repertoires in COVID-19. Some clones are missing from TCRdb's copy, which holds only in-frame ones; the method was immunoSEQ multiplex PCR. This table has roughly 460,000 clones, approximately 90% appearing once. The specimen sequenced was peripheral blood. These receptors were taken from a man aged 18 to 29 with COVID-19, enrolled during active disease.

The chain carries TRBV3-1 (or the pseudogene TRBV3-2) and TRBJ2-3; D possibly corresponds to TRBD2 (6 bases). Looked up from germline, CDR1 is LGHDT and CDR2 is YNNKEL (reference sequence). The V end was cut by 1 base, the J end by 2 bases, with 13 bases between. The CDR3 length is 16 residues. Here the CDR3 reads CASSQVESGYTDTQYF. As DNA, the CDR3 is TGTGCCAGCAGCCAAGTGGAGAGCGGGTACACAGATACGCAGTATTTT.

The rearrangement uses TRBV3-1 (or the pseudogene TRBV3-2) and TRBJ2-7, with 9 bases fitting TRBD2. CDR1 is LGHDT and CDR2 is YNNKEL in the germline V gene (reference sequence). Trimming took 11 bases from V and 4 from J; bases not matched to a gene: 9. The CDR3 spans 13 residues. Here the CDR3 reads CAAGASGVYEQYF. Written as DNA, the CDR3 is TGTGCCGCAGGGGCTAGCGGGGTTTACGAGCAGTACTTC.

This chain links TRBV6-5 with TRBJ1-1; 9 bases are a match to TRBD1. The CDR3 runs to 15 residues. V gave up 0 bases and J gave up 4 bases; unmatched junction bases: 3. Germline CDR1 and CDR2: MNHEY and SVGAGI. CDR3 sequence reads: CASSYSRQGVTEAFF. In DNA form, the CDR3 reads TGTGCCAGCAGTTACTCGAGACAGGGGGTCACTGAAGCTTTCTTT.

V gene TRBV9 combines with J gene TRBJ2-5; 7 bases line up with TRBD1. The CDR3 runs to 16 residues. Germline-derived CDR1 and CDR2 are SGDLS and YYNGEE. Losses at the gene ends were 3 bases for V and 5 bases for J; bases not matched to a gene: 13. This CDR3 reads CASSALQGEPRETQYF. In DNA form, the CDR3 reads TGTGCCAGCAGCGCGCTCCAGGGGGAGCCTCGGGAGACCCAGTACTTC. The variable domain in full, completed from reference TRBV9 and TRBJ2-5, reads DSGVTQTPKHLITATGQRVTLRCSPRSGDLSVYWYQQSLDQGLQFLIQYYNGEERAKGNILERFSAQQFPDLHSELNLSSLELGDSALYFCASSALQGEPRETQYFGPGTRLLVL.

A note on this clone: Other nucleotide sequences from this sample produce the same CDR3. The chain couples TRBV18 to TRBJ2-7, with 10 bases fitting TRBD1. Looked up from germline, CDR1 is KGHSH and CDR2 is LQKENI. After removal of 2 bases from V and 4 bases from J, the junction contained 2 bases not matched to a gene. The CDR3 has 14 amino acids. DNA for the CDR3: TGTGCCAGCTCACCAGGGACAGGGGCTTACGAGCAGTACTTC. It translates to CASSPGTGAYEQYF.

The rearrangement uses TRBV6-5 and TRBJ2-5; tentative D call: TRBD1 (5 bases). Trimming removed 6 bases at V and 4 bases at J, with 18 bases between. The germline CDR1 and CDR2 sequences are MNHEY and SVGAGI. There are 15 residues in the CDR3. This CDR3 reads CASSRTREMGETQYF. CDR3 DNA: TGTGCCAGCAGCCGGACACGAGAAATGGGAGAGACCCAGTACTTC.

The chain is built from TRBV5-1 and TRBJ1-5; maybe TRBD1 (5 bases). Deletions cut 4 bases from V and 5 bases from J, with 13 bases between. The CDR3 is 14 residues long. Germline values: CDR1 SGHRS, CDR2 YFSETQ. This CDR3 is CASSPGGGHQPQHF. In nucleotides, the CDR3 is TGCGCCAGCAGCCCCGGGGGTGGCCATCAGCCCCAGCATTTT.

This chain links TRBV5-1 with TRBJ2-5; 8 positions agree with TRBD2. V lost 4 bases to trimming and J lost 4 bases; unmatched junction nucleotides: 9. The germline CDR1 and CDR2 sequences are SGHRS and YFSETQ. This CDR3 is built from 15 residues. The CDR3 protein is CASSESGGGSETQYF. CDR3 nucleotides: TGCGCCAGCAGCGAAAGCGGGGGCGGGTCAGAGACCCAGTACTTC.

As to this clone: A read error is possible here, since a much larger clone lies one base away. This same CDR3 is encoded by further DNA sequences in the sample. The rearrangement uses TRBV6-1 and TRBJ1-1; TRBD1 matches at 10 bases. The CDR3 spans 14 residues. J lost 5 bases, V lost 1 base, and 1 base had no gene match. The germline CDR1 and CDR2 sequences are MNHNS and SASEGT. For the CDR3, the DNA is TGTGCCAGCAGTGAAGGGACAGGGGGAACTGAAGCTTTCTTT. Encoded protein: CASSEGTGGTEAFF.

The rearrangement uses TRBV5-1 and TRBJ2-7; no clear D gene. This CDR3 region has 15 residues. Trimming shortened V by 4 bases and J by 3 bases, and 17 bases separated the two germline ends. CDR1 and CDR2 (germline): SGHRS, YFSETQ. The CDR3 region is CASSLGTSKFYEQYF. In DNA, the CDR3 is TGCGCCAGCAGCCTAGGCACGTCGAAGTTCTACGAGCAGTACTTC.

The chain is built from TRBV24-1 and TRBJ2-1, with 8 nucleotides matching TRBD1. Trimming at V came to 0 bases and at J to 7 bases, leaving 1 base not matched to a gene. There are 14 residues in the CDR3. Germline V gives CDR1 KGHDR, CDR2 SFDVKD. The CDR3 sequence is CATSDLWTGNEQFF. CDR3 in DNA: TGTGCCACCAGTGATTTGTGGACAGGGAATGAGCAGTTCTTC.

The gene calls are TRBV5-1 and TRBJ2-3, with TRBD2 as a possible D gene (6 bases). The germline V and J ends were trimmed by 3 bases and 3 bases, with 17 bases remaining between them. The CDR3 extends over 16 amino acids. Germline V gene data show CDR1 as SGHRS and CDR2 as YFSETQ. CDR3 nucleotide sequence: TGCGCCAGCAGCTCGTCGGACTATCCGGCGACAGATACGCAGTATTTT. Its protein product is CASSSSDYPATDTQYF.

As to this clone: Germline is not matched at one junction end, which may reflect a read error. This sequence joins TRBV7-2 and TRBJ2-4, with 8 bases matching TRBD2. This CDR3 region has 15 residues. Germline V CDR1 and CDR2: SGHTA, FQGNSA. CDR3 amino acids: CASSLTGGFGNMRIF. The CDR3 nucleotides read TGTGCCAGCAGCTTAACGGGGGGGTTTGGCAATATGCGGATTTTC.

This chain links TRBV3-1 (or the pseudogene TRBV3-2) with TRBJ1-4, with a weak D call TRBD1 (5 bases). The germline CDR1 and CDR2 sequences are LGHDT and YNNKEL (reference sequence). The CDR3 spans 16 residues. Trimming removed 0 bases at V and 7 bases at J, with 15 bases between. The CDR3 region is CASSQEGVRVSEKLFF. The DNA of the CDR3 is TGTGCCAGCAGCCAAGAAGGGGTTCGAGTAAGTGAAAAACTGTTTTTT.

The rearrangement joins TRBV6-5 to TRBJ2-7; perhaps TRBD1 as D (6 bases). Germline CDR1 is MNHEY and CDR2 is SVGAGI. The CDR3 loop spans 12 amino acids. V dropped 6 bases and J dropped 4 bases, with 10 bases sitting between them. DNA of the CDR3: TGTGCCAGCAGGAAACAGGGTTACGAGCAGTACTTC. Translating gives CASRKQGYEQYF.

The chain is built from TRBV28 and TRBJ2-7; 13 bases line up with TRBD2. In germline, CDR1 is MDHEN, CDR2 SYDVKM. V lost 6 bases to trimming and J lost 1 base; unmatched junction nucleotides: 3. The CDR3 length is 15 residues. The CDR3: CASRRLAGGSYEQYF. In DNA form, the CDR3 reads TGTGCCAGCAGACGACTAGCGGGAGGTTCCTACGAGCAGTACTTC.

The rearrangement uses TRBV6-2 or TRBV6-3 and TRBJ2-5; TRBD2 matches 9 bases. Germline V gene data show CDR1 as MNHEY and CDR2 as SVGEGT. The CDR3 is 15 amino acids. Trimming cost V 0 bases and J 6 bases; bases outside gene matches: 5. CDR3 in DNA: TGTGCCAGCAGTTACTCTAGAGGGACTAGCCAGACCCAGTACTTC. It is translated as CASSYSRGTSQTQYF.

The CDR3 here is CASRAGLVSSGELFF. The CDR3 region has the DNA TGTGCCAGCAGGGCGGGACTAGTTAGCTCCGGGGAGCTGTTTTTT. The genes are TRBV6-5 and TRBJ2-2; 8 nucleotides agree with TRBD2. V lost 6 bases and J lost 6; bases outside the gene matches: 9. The CDR3 covers 15 residues. Germline V gene data show CDR1 as MNHEY and CDR2 as SVGAGI.

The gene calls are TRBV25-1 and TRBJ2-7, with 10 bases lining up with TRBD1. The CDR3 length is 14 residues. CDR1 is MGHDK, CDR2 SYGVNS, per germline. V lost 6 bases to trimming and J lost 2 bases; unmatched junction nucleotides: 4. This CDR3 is CASRTGGPPYEQYF. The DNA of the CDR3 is TGTGCCAGCAGGACAGGGGGCCCTCCCTACGAGCAGTACTTC.

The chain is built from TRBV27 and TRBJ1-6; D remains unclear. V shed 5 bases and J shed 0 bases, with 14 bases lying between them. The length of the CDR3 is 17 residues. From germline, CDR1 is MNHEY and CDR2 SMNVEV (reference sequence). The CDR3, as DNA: TGTGCCAGCAGTGTGAGGTGGAGGAGCTCCTATAATTCACCCCTCCACTTT. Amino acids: CASSVRWRSSYNSPLHF.

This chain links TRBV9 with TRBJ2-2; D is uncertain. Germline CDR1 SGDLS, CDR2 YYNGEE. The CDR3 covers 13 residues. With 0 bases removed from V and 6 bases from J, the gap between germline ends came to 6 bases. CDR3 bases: TGTGCCAGCAGCGTAGCCGGTCCCGGGGAGCTGTTTTTT. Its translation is CASSVAGPGELFF. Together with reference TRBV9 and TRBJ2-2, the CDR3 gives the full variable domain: DSGVTQTPKHLITATGQRVTLRCSPRSGDLSVYWYQQSLDQGLQFLIQYYNGEERAKGNILERFSAQQFPDLHSELNLSSLELGDSALYFCASSVAGPGELFFGEGSRLTVL.

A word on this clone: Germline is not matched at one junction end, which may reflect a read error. The CDR3 loop reads CASSGTREPELVF. The CDR3 DNA is TGCGCCAGCAGCGGTACCCGGGAGCCAGAGCTTGTCTTC. The V gene is TRBV5-1, the J gene TRBJ2-1; tentative D call: TRBD2 (6 bases). This CDR3 contains 13 residues. CDR1 and CDR2 (germline): SGHRS, YFSETQ. The whole variable domain, filled in from reference TRBV5-1 and TRBJ2-1, reads KAGVTQTPRYLIKTRGQQVTLSCSPISGHRSVSWYQQTPGQGLQFLFEYFSETQRNKGNFPGRFSGRQFSNSRSEMNVSTLELGDSALYLCASSGTREPELVFGPGTRLTVL.

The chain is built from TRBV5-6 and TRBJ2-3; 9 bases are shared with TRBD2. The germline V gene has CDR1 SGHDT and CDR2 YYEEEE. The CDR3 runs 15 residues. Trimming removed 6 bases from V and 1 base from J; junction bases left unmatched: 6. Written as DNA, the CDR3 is TGTGCCAGCACCAACCCTAGCGGGGGCACAGATACGCAGTATTTT. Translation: CASTNPSGGTDTQYF. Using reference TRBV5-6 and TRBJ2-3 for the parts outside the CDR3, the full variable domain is DAGVTQSPTHLIKTRGQQVTLRCSPKSGHDTVSWYQQALGQGPQFIFQYYEEEERQRGNFPDRFSGHQFPNYSSELNVNALLLGDSALYLCASTNPSGGTDTQYFGPGTRLTVL.

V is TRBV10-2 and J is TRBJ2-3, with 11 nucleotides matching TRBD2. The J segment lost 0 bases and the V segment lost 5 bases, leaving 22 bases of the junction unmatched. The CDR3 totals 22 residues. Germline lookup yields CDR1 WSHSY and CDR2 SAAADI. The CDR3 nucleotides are TGCGCCAGCAGTCGACCTCAAACGGGACTAGCGGACGGTATGGGGAGCACAGATACGCAGTATTTT. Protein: CASSRPQTGLADGMGSTDTQYF.

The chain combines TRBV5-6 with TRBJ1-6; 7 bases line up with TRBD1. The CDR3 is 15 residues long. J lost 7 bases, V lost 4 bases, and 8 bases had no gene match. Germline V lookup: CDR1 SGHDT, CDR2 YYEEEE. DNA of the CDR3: TGTGCCAGCAGCAATGGTGTCAGGGGGAATTCACCCCTCCACTTT. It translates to CASSNGVRGNSPLHF.

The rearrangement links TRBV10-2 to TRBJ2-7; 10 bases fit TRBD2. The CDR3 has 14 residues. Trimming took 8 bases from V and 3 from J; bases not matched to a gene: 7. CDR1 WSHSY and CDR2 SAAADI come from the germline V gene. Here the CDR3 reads CASATGTSVYEQYF. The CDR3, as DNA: TGCGCCAGCGCAACCGGGACTAGCGTCTACGAGCAGTACTTC.

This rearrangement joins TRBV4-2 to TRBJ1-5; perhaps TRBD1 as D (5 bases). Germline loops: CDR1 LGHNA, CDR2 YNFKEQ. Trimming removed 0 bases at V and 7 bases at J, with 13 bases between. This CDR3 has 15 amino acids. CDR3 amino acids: CASSQESQGSQPQHF. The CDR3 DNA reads TGTGCCAGCAGCCAAGAAAGCCAGGGCAGCCAGCCCCAGCATTTT.

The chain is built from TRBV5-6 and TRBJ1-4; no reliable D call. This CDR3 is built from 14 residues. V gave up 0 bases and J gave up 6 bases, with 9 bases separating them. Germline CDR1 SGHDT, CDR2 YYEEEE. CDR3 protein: CASSLGGGDEKLFF. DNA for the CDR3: TGTGCCAGCAGCTTGGGGGGAGGAGATGAAAAACTGTTTTTT.

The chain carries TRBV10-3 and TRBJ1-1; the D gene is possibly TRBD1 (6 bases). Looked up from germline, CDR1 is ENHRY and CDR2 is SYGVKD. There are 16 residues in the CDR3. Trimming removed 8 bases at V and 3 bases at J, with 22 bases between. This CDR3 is CAISSRGGAADTEAFF. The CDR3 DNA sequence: TGTGCCATCTCCTCGAGGGGGGGCGCGGCGGACACTGAAGCTTTCTTT.

In DNA, the CDR3 is TGTGCCAGTAGTACGGGACTAGCGGGTTCCTACAATGAGCAGTTCTTC. It encodes CASSTGLAGSYNEQFF. The chain has TRBV19 and TRBJ2-1, with 12 nucleotides matching TRBD2. V lost 4 bases to trimming and J lost 1 base; unmatched junction nucleotides: 2. Germline assignment: CDR1 LNHDA and CDR2 SQIVND (reference sequence). The CDR3 loop spans 16 amino acids. Full variable domain (missing parts from reference TRBV19 and TRBJ2-1): DGGITQSPKYLFRKEGQNVTLSCEQNLNHDAMYWYRQDPGQGLRLIYYSQIVNDFQKGDIAEGYSVSREKKESFPLTVTSAQKNPTAFYLCASSTGLAGSYNEQFFGPGTRLTVL.

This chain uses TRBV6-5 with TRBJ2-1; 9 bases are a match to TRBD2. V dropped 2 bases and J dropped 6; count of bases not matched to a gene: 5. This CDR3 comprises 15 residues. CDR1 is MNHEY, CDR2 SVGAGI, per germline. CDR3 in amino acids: CASSYRGGAVNEQFF. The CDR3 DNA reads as TGTGCCAGCAGTTACCGCGGGGGGGCCGTCAATGAGCAGTTCTTC.

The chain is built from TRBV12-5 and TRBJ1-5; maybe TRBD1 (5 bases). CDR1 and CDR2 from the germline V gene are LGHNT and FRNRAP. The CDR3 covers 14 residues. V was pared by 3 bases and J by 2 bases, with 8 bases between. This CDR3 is CASGLGQGNQPQHF. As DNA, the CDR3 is TGTGCTAGTGGTTTAGGACAAGGCAATCAGCCCCAGCATTTT.